These T cell receptor beta chains were read from a single sample in a study of technical replicates of blood from a few donors. Data came from immunoSEQ multiplex PCR; TCRdb stores just in-frame clones and leaves some out. The sample has about 83,000 clones, over 85% seen once; the top ten hold 0.25%. Sample: T cells isolated from PBMCs. The receptors here all came from a human donor in good health. Each CDR3 is given with its conserved first and last residue. The D gene is left open where the match is weak. Expanded clones get a size class; other rows say once, few or many, or leave the size out.

V gene	clone size	D gene	J gene	CDR3 protein	CDR3 DNA
TRBV4-1	-	TRBD2	TRBJ2-1	CASSQGMGLPYNEQFF	TGCGCCAGCAGCCAGGGCATGGGACTACCTTACAATGAGCAGTTCTTC
TRBV4-1	-	-	TRBJ1-5	CASSQVEAMNQPQHF	TGCGCCAGCAGCCAAGTTGAGGCGATGAATCAGCCCCAGCATTTT
TRBV2	-	TRBD1	TRBJ2-7	CAREGTGGSYEQYF	TGTGCCAGGGAAGGGACAGGGGGCTCCTACGAGCAGTACTTC
TRBV5-4	-	-	TRBJ2-4	CASSLAAGNQNIQYF	TGTGCCAGCAGCTTGGCCGCAGGGAATCAGAACATTCAGTACTTC
TRBV19	-	TRBD2	TRBJ2-7	CASSTGTSGYEQYF	TGTGCCAGTAGTACGGGGACTAGCGGCTACGAGCAGTACTTC
TRBV27	once	TRBD1	TRBJ1-1	CASSLAGGHTEAFF	TGTGCCAGCAGTTTAGCAGGGGGCCACACTGAAGCTTTCTTT
TRBV27	-	-	TRBJ2-7	CASSFAGDGSYEQYF	TGTGCCAGCAGTTTCGCGGGCGACGGCTCCTACGAGCAGTACTTC
TRBV9	-	TRBD2	TRBJ2-1	CASSRGLAGFSYNEQFF	TGTGCCAGCAGCCGGGGGCTAGCGGGGTTTTCCTACAATGAGCAGTTCTTC
TRBV5-6	-	-	TRBJ1-1	CASSLDGGYTEAFF	TGTGCCAGCAGCTTGGATGGGGGCTACACTGAAGCTTTCTTT
TRBV4-2	-	TRBD1	TRBJ1-5	CASSQRQGGEPQHF	TGTGCCAGCAGCCAACGACAGGGTGGAGAGCCCCAGCATTTT
TRBV19	-	-	TRBJ2-5	CASSMGLQETQYF	TGTGCCAGTAGTATGGGCCTCCAAGAGACCCAGTACTTC
TRBV6-5	-	-	TRBJ1-1	CASSSSSQGNTEAFF	TGTGCCAGCAGTTCTTCCTCACAGGGAAACACTGAAGCTTTCTTT
TRBV4-1	-	TRBD2	TRBJ2-5	CASSQASGSGGRQETQYF	TGCGCCAGCAGCCAAGCAAGCGGGTCGGGGGGGCGCCAAGAGACCCAGTACTTC
TRBV30	once	-	TRBJ2-7	CAWSGGVSYEQYF	TGTGCCTGGAGTGGGGGGGTATCCTACGAGCAGTACTTC
TRBV5-1	-	TRBD1	TRBJ1-2	CASSLDRGGYGYTF	TGCGCCAGCAGCTTGGACAGGGGAGGATATGGCTACACCTTC
TRBV2	-	TRBD1	TRBJ1-6	CASSEGPQGPYNSPLHF	TGTGCCAGCAGTGAAGGACCACAGGGGCCCTATAATTCACCCCTCCACTTT
TRBV9	-	-	TRBJ2-1	CASAPLPGPYNEQFF	TGTGCCAGCGCTCCCCTGCCAGGGCCCTACAATGAGCAGTTCTTC
TRBV10-2	-	-	TRBJ2-7	CASRAGQYEQYF	TGCGCCAGCAGAGCAGGGCAGTACGAGCAGTACTTC
TRBV5-4	-	TRBD2	TRBJ2-5	CASSRPPLAGAQETQYF	TGTGCCAGCAGCCGTCCCCCCCTAGCGGGGGCCCAAGAGACCCAGTACTTC
TRBV6-1	-	-	TRBJ1-5	CASSENIPEIDQPQHF	TGTGCCAGCAGTGAAAATATTCCGGAGATTGATCAGCCCCAGCATTTT
TRBV19	-	TRBD1	TRBJ1-5	CASSITGEPRQPQHF	TGTGCCAGTAGTATCACAGGGGAACCGCGGCAGCCCCAGCATTTT
TRBV15	-	TRBD2	TRBJ2-7	CATSKANSASGAYEQYF	TGTGCCACCAGCAAAGCCAATAGCGCTAGCGGGGCCTACGAGCAGTACTTC
TRBV7-9	-	-	TRBJ2-7	CASSRRDSYEQYF	TGTGCCAGCAGCCGGCGGGACTCTTACGAGCAGTACTTC
TRBV19	few	-	TRBJ1-1	CATRPSRNTEAFF	TGTGCCACCCGCCCCTCCAGGAACACTGAAGCTTTCTTT
TRBV11-3	-	TRBD2	TRBJ2-2	CASSLDLGGPFTGELFF	TGTGCCAGCAGCTTAGATTTGGGAGGGCCGTTTACCGGGGAGCTGTTTTTT
TRBV6-1	-	-	TRBJ1-1	CASSGGLSRENTEAFF	TGTGCCAGCAGTGGGGGTCTGAGTCGGGAGAACACTGAAGCTTTCTTT
TRBV30	-	-	TRBJ2-2	CAWKRIVARTGELFF	TGTGCCTGGAAACGTATCGTCGCGCGCACCGGGGAGCTGTTTTTT
TRBV28	-	TRBD1	TRBJ1-1	CATQGAEAFF	TGTGCCACCCAGGGGGCTGAAGCTTTCTTT
TRBV4-1	-	-	TRBJ2-1	CASSPLRDLYNEQFF	TGCGCCAGCAGCCCCCTCAGGGATCTCTACAATGAGCAGTTCTTC
TRBV5-6	once	TRBD1	TRBJ1-2	CASTPDRGNYGYTF	TGTGCCAGCACCCCGGACAGGGGGAACTATGGCTACACCTTC
TRBV11-3	-	-	TRBJ2-2	CASSLFGITGELFF	TGTGCCAGCAGCTTATTCGGGATCACCGGGGAGCTGTTTTTT
TRBV9	-	TRBD1	TRBJ2-3	CASSVTGVDGTDTQYF	TGTGCCAGCAGCGTGACAGGGGTTGACGGGACAGATACGCAGTATTTT
TRBV28	-	-	TRBJ1-4	CASSLASRGDEKLFF	TGTGCCAGCAGTTTAGCCAGTAGGGGTGATGAAAAACTGTTTTTT
TRBV6-4	-	-	TRBJ1-1	CASSDREVEAFF	TGTGCCAGCAGTGACAGGGAGGTTGAAGCTTTCTTT
TRBV10-1	-	TRBD2	TRBJ2-1	CASSVVAGAYNEQFF	TGCGCCAGCAGTGTTGTAGCGGGAGCGTACAATGAGCAGTTCTTC
TRBV21-1	-	-	TRBJ2-7	CASSKGDRGYEQYF	TGTGCCAGCAGCAAAGGGGACAGGGGCTACGAGCAGTACTTC
TRBV7-8	-	TRBD2	TRBJ2-1	CASSLGRREAGNEQFF	TGTGCCAGCAGCTTAGGTAGACGGGAGGCGGGCAATGAGCAGTTCTTC
TRBV15	-	-	TRBJ1-5	CATSSWTDYSNQPQHF	TGTGCCACCAGCAGTTGGACAGATTATAGCAATCAGCCCCAGCATTTT
TRBV18	-	-	TRBJ2-7	CASSPSKETEQYF	TGTGCCAGCTCACCAAGCAAGGAGACCGAGCAGTACTTC
TRBV5-1	-	TRBD2	TRBJ2-5	CASSTGLAGRYQETQYF	TGCGCCAGCAGCACGGGACTAGCGGGGAGATACCAAGAGACCCAGTACTTC
TRBV7-9	few	-	TRBJ1-3	CASSLYTVSGNTIYF	TGTGCCAGCAGCTTATATACAGTCTCTGGAAACACCATATATTTT
TRBV11-2	-	-	TRBJ1-1	CASSSRAVGRIQNTEAFF	TGTGCCAGCAGCTCGAGGGCGGTAGGGCGGATTCAGAACACTGAAGCTTTCTTT
TRBV27	-	TRBD1	TRBJ1-1	CASSPRTGNTEAFF	TGTGCCAGCAGTCCACGGACAGGGAACACTGAAGCTTTCTTT
TRBV5-6	-	-	TRBJ1-1	CASSLSINRMNTEAFF	TGTGCCAGCAGCTTATCTATAAACAGGATGAACACTGAAGCTTTCTTT
TRBV9	-	-	TRBJ1-1	CASSVDSGRRNTEAFF	TGTGCCAGCAGCGTAGACTCCGGGAGGAGGAACACTGAAGCTTTCTTT
TRBV5-1	few	-	TRBJ1-1	CASSLAEVNTEAFF	TGCGCCAGCAGCTTGGCAGAGGTGAACACTGAAGCTTTCTTT
TRBV11-2	-	TRBD2	TRBJ2-7	CASSLAGGIYEQYF	TGTGCCAGCAGCTTAGCGGGGGGGATCTACGAGCAGTACTTC
TRBV2	-	-	TRBJ1-6	CASSDTGFNSPLHF	TGTGCCAGCAGCGATACAGGCTTCAATTCACCCCTCCACTTT
TRBV5-4	-	-	TRBJ2-1	CASSFPSAPYNEQFF	TGTGCCAGCAGCTTTCCCAGCGCACCCTACAATGAGCAGTTCTTC
TRBV5-4	few	-	TRBJ1-5	CASSRAGDNQPQHF	TGTGCCAGCAGCAGGGCAGGGGACAATCAGCCCCAGCATTTT
TRBV18	-	TRBD1	TRBJ1-1	CASSPPVEGALGTEAFF	TGTGCCAGCTCACCACCCGTGGAGGGGGCGCTGGGCACTGAAGCTTTCTTT
TRBV11-1	-	TRBD1	TRBJ2-7	CASSVDPGQSYEQYF	TGTGCCAGCAGCGTAGACCCGGGACAGTCCTACGAGCAGTACTTC
TRBV7-2	once	TRBD1	TRBJ1-2	CASSATGWTGGVKLGGYTF	TGTGCCAGCAGCGCGACCGGCTGGACAGGGGGCGTTAAGCTTGGGGGCTACACCTTC
TRBV6-4	-	-	TRBJ1-1	CASREGGNTEAFF	TGTGCCAGCAGGGAGGGCGGGAACACTGAAGCTTTCTTT
TRBV14	-	-	TRBJ2-7	CASSRIGQTSYEQYF	TGTGCCAGCAGCCGTATCGGTCAAACCTCCTACGAGCAGTACTTC